This T cell receptor beta chain was profiled in a study of blood T cell repertoires in COVID-19. Methods used by the authors: The authors estimated nucleated cell counts from reference gene primer amplification. Data came from immunoSEQ multiplex PCR; TCRdb stores just in-frame clones and leaves some out. V and J calls plus clone size are reproduced from that table; the DNA served to infer D and trimming. The profile shows 240,000 or so clones, more than 75% of them singletons. Germline V gene lookup returns CDR1 MGHDK and CDR2 SYGVNS. The V gene lost 0 bases and the J gene lost 3 bases, with 12 bases spanning the gap. The CDR3 has 16 amino acids.

The sequencing sample was made of peripheral blood. The rearrangement links TRBV25-1 to TRBJ2-1; D is possibly TRBD2 (7 bases). The receptor was derived from a woman between 35 and 50 years old who had recovered from COVID-19. The DNA of the CDR3 is TGTGCCAGCAGTGAATATGGGGGGGCAGGCTACAATGAGCAGTTCTTC. This sequence encodes CASSEYGGAGYNEQFF.